This TCR beta chain was identified in a study of T-cell memory formation after mild COVID-19. Overall study context: The two donors had largely donor-specific TCR clusters.

Study-wide results and limits: Pre-infection memory held some responding clones, suggesting pre-existing cross-reactive T cells responded. Shrinking CD4+ clones were chiefly CM and EM; CD8+ ones were chiefly EMRA.

With 0 bases removed from V and 7 bases from J, the gap between germline ends came to 15 bases. This CDR3 has 15 amino acids. Germline V gene lookup returns CDR1 MNHEY and CDR2 SVGAGI. TCRdb re-analysed the 5' RACE reads in MiXCR, keeping a single row per CDR3 protein. The table lists more than 300,000 distinct CDR3 sequences, 20% to 25% of them singletons. This clonotype has just a few counts. What it binds is unknown. This clonotype originated in a young man who had mild COVID-19 (a few samples of this study predate the infection). Cell type and time point are not known. Sequenced: PBMCs or a T cell subset sorted from them (not recorded which). V and J are TRBV6-5 and TRBJ1-2, with D unclear. In DNA form, the CDR3 reads TGTGCCAGCAGTTACTCGGGTGGGCAGGCAAGTGGCTACACCTTC. It specifies CASSYSGGQASGYTF.